This T cell receptor beta chain was sequenced for a study of blood T cell repertoires in COVID-19. The CDR3 loop spans 16 amino acids. CDR1 is SGHNT and CDR2 is YYREEE in the germline V gene (reference sequence). V lost 4 bases, J lost 7 bases, and 8 bases stayed unmatched. Here immunoSEQ multiplex PCR was the method, and the copy in TCRdb shows in-frame clones only, minus some. The sample lists 150,000 to 200,000 clones, roughly 80% occurring once. The V gene is TRBV5-4, the J gene TRBJ2-1; 13 bases are shared with TRBD2. The source of this sequence is a human donor in a cohort sampled during active COVID-19. The source material was peripheral blood. The CDR3 loop reads CASSPLAGGPQNEQFF. Written as DNA, the CDR3 is TGTGCCAGCAGCCCACTAGCGGGGGGGCCTCAGAATGAGCAGTTCTTC.